This is a list of T cell receptor beta chains from one sample in a study of response to subunit inactivated influenza vaccine. TCRdb ran MiXCR on the RT-PCR reads and lists one entry per CDR3 protein. The top ten hold over 8.5% of the sample, which has 500,000 to 750,000 distinct CDR3 sequences, 12% to 15% seen once. Here the sequenced sample was PBMCs from blood, taken 11 to 12 days after vaccination. The receptors shown here come from a man aged 45 to 65 who received an inactivated influenza vaccine. Each CDR3 is given with its conserved first and last residue. The D gene is left open where the match is weak. Clone size is shown for a subset of rows, as once, few, many or a class of expanded clone.

clone_size,v_call,j_call,d_call,cdr3_aa,cdr3_nt
NA,TRBV6-5,TRBJ2-2,NA,CASSYSRAGTANTGELFF,TGTGCCAGCAGTTACTCGAGGGCGGGGACCGCGAACACCGGGGAGCTGTTTTTT
NA,TRBV6-1,TRBJ2-7,TRBD1,CARRPWDRSSSEQYF,TGTGCCAGGAGGCCATGGGACAGAAGTTCCTCCGAGCAGTACTTC
NA,TRBV6-5,TRBJ2-5,TRBD1,CASSSYRGDRETQYF,TGTGCCAGCAGTTCCTACAGGGGGGATAGAGAGACCCAGTACTTC
many,TRBV7-6,TRBJ1-4,NA,CASSVGQREKLFF,TGTGCCAGCAGCGTCGGACAGCGTGAAAAACTGTTTTTT
NA,TRBV4-3,TRBJ2-3,NA,CASSQDFGTSVTDTQYF,TGCGCCAGCAGCCAAGATTTTGGTACTAGTGTCACAGATACGCAGTATTTT
NA,TRBV7-4,TRBJ2-7,NA,CASSLGESRYEQYF,TGTGCCAGCAGCTTAGGGGAATCGAGGTACGAGCAGTACTTC
few,TRBV29-1,TRBJ2-7,NA,CSVEVRGIAYEQYF,TGCAGCGTTGAAGTCCGGGGGATCGCCTACGAGCAGTACTTC
NA,TRBV7-8,TRBJ2-2,NA,CASSLPPVEGKLFF,TGTGCCAGCAGCCTACCGCCGGTGGAGGGGAAGCTGTTTTTT
few,TRBV5-1,TRBJ1-3,TRBD1,CASSARTGGGNTIYF,TGCGCCAGCAGCGCAAGGACAGGGGGCGGAAACACCATATATTTT
many,TRBV4-3,TRBJ2-7,NA,CASSQRAGGAYEQYF,TGCGCCAGCAGCCAAAGGGCAGGAGGAGCCTACGAGCAGTACTTC
few,TRBV7-2,TRBJ1-5,NA,CASSLVAGQPQHF,TGTGCCAGCAGCTTAGTAGCAGGACAGCCCCAGCATTTT
NA,TRBV4-2,TRBJ2-7,NA,CASSQELAIYEQYF,TGTGCCAGCAGCCAAGAACTAGCAATCTACGAGCAGTACTTC
NA,TRBV24-1,TRBJ2-7,TRBD1,CATSASAGQGTEQYF,TGTGCCACCAGTGCCTCCGCCGGACAGGGTACGGAGCAGTACTTC